This T cell receptor beta chain came from a study of blood T cell repertoires in COVID-19. Whole-study context: COVID-19 samples, acute and convalescent, were from the United States, Italy and Spain.

Original methodology: By means of reference gene primer amplification, nucleated cell counts were estimated. TCRdb's table, derived via immunoSEQ multiplex PCR, lists solely in-frame clones and lacks some. V and J calls and clone size come straight from that table; D and trimming were deduced from the DNA. The sample yields fewer than 100,000 clones, 70% to 90% seen once. With 1 base removed from V and 8 bases from J, the gap between germline ends came to 23 bases. There are 17 residues in the CDR3. Germline V lookup: CDR1 MNHNS, CDR2 SASEGT. The sample was peripheral blood. V is TRBV6-1 and J is TRBJ1-1, with D perhaps TRBD1 (5 bases). The origin of this receptor is a man in his 70s with acute or convalescent COVID-19. CDR3 DNA: TGTGCCAGCAGTGAAGTTTTCAGCGGGACGGAGAAGGAGGAAGCTTTCTTT. As protein: CASSEVFSGTEKEEAFF.